The rows below give T cell receptor beta chains drawn from one sample of a study of identical twins. One entry per CDR3 protein, called by TCRdb with MiXCR from the 5' RACE reads. This sample has approximately 230,000 distinct CDR3 sequences, with about 14% found just once. What was sequenced was memory (CD45RO+) T cells sorted from blood. These TCRs come from a young woman in good health. The CDR3 runs from the conserved cysteine through the conserved F or W. The order of the fields is J gene, V gene, clone size, D gene, CDR3 protein, CDR3 DNA. D genes are given only for firm matches. Some rows mark clone size as missing; the rest say once, few, many or name a class of expanded clone.

TRBJ2-6 TRBV9 many NA CASSTRQVSGANVLTF TGTGCCAGCAGCACCCGACAGGTCTCTGGGGCCAACGTCCTGACTTTC
TRBJ2-7 TRBV4-3 NA NA CASSLGLIYEQYF TGCGCCAGCAGCCTCGGACTGATCTACGAGCAGTACTTC
TRBJ1-5 TRBV6-5 NA NA CASSYFDSSNQPQHF TGTGCCAGCAGTTACTTCGACAGTAGCAATCAGCCCCAGCATTTT
TRBJ1-2 TRBV29-1 NA TRBD1 CSVTTGQRYGYTF TGCAGCGTCACTACGGGACAGCGTTATGGCTACACCTTC
TRBJ2-1 TRBV20-1 NA NA CSARQANEQFF TGCAGTGCTAGGCAGGCGAATGAGCAGTTCTTC
TRBJ2-7 TRBV2 few NA CASSEVPPYEQYF TGTGCCAGCAGTGAGGTTCCACCCTACGAGCAGTACTTC
TRBJ2-3 TRBV10-3 few NA CAISRDGASTDTQYF TGTGCCATCAGCCGCGATGGTGCTAGCACAGATACGCAGTATTTT
TRBJ1-1 TRBV12-3/TRBV12-4 NA NA CASSFWAGEAFF TGTGCCAGCAGTTTCTGGGCGGGGGAAGCTTTCTTT
TRBJ2-2 TRBV7-7 NA NA CASALNSADGELFF TGTGCTAGCGCTCTTAACTCCGCGGACGGGGAGCTGTTTTTT
TRBJ2-3 TRBV20-1 NA NA CSARDGAVSTDTQYF TGCAGTGCTAGAGATGGAGCGGTGAGCACAGATACGCAGTATTTT
TRBJ2-1 TRBV12-3/TRBV12-4 few TRBD2 CASSRTSGGANEQFF TGTGCCAGCAGCCGGACTAGCGGGGGGGCCAATGAGCAGTTCTTC
TRBJ2-3 TRBV6-2/TRBV6-3 NA TRBD2 CASSYERGLAGLTDTQYF TGTGCCAGCAGTTACGAGAGGGGACTAGCGGGATTAACAGATACGCAGTATTTT
TRBJ2-4 TRBV12-3/TRBV12-4 NA TRBD2 CACSFSSSGGVAKNIQYF TGTGCCTGCAGTTTCTCCTCTAGCGGGGGGGTAGCCAAAAACATTCAGTACTTC
TRBJ1-1 TRBV20-1 NA NA CSASPGTTEAFF TGCAGTGCTAGTCCAGGGACCACTGAAGCTTTCTTT
TRBJ2-5 TRBV5-5 NA TRBD2 CASSLGSLAGAQETQYF TGTGCCAGCAGCTTGGGGAGTCTAGCGGGGGCGCAAGAGACCCAGTACTTC
TRBJ2-7 TRBV11-2 NA TRBD2 CASTFQGVAGGRISYEQYF TGTGCCAGCACCTTCCAAGGGGTAGCGGGAGGGCGGATCTCCTACGAGCAGTACTTC
TRBJ2-1 TRBV5-5 NA NA CASSGDWILINEQFF TGTGCCAGCAGCGGGGACTGGATTCTAATCAATGAGCAGTTCTTC
TRBJ2-5 TRBV14 once TRBD2 CASSPVRGGSWGGTETQYF TGTGCCAGCAGCCCCGTGCGAGGAGGATCATGGGGGGGAACGGAGACCCAGTACTTC
TRBJ2-4 TRBV5-1 few NA CASSLGANLDIQYF TGCGCCAGCAGCTTGGGTGCTAATTTGGACATTCAGTACTTC
TRBJ1-2 TRBV20-1 NA NA CSAIPGTAAGGYTF TGCAGTGCTATTCCGGGGACCGCTGCGGGAGGCTACACCTTC
TRBJ2-3 TRBV18 few NA CASSIEGTTDTQYF TGTGCCAGCTCAATCGAGGGGACGACAGATACGCAGTATTTT
TRBJ2-1 TRBV5-1 few NA CASSFGQGPYNEQFF TGCGCCAGCAGCTTTGGGCAGGGTCCCTACAATGAGCAGTTCTTC
TRBJ2-7 TRBV6-2/TRBV6-3 few TRBD2 CASSSLGLAGGVKQYF TGTGCCAGCAGCTCCCTAGGACTAGCGGGTGGTGTCAAGCAGTACTTC
TRBJ1-3 TRBV12-3/TRBV12-4 few TRBD1 CATPGGGPGNTIYF TGTGCCACCCCGGGAGGGGGCCCTGGAAACACCATATATTTT
TRBJ1-1 TRBV27 many NA CASSPLLNTEAFF TGTGCCAGCAGTCCCCTCCTGAACACTGAAGCTTTCTTT
TRBJ2-3 TRBV10-3 NA NA CAISESTPGDTDTQYF TGTGCCATCAGTGAGTCGACTCCCGGGGACACAGATACGCAGTATTTT
TRBJ2-1 TRBV19 few NA CASSLLSGLRNEQFF TGTGCCAGTAGTTTGTTGTCGGGTCTGAGGAATGAGCAGTTCTTC
TRBJ2-3 TRBV2 NA NA CASLLHRNTDTQYF TGTGCCAGCCTCTTACACCGGAACACAGATACGCAGTATTTT
TRBJ2-1 TRBV29-1 NA NA CSAGWSSQQFF TGCAGCGCTGGCTGGTCAAGTCAGCAGTTCTTC
TRBJ1-5 TRBV12-3/TRBV12-4 few NA CASRRSGSTDQPQHF TGTGCCAGCAGAAGGTCGGGGTCGACGGACCAGCCCCAGCATTTT
TRBJ2-1 TRBV30 NA NA CAWRSSGRKNEQFF TGTGCCTGGAGAAGCAGTGGGAGGAAGAATGAGCAGTTCTTC
TRBJ2-1 TRBV12-3/TRBV12-4 few NA CASSPGTHDLFNEQFF TGTGCCAGCAGCCCCGGGACGCACGATCTGTTCAATGAGCAGTTCTTC
TRBJ2-7 TRBV6-1 many NA CASSETASIPYSYEQYF TGTGCCAGCAGTGAGACAGCCTCCATACCTTACTCCTACGAGCAGTACTTC